Sequencing of this T cell receptor beta chain was carried out in a study of T cell responses to AZD1222 COVID-19 vaccine. Clones were sequenced by immunoSEQ multiplex PCR, and TCRdb holds only the in-frame ones, with some missing. The repertoire consists of about 160,000 clones, with approximately 90% occurring once and the leading ten covering roughly 6.9%. CDR1 and CDR2 (germline): MGHRA, YSYEKL. Trimming took 1 base from V and 3 from J, leaving 7 bases between them. CDR3 length equals 14 residues. The rearrangement links TRBV4-1 to TRBJ1-5; perhaps TRBD1 as D (5 bases). The TCR sequence derives from an adult in good health. Sequenced here: peripheral blood, sampled on day 0 of AZD1222 vaccination. The CDR3: CASSQGGDNQPQHF. The CDR3 nucleotides read TGCGCCAGCAGCCAAGGGGGGGACAATCAGCCCCAGCATTTT.